This note documents a single T cell receptor beta chain sequence. Its antigen is still unknown. Nothing much larger sits one base from this clone, and base qualities are not available. TCRbeta CDR3 regions were amplified from genomic DNA using the immunoSEQ Assay, a bias-controlled multiplex PCR. From the authors' description of their analysis: Nucleated cell counts per sample were estimated from amplification of reference gene primers within the assay. To quantify the absolute abundance of each unique TCRbeta CDR3 rearrangement, sequence reads were collapsed and filtered. For each sample, productive Simpson clonality was calculated as the square root of Simpson's diversity index across productive rearrangements. This immuneACCESS table, as held by TCRdb, lists in-frame sequences with V and J called but not all clones. Of the missing ones, under half trace to an unresolved V gene in checked studies; the others have no known cause. V and J calls and clone size come straight from that table; D and trimming were deduced from the DNA. This sample holds approximately 250,000 clones; around 85% were observed only once. The biggest ten clones account for approximately 9.1% of the sample.

The data originate from a study of blood T cell repertoires in COVID-19 (dated by TCRdb to 2019 to 2021). General notes on the study: Samples covering the acute and convalescent phases of COVID-19 were provided by collaborators in the United States, Italy and Spain. The prospective study material was composed of cDNA or gDNA derived from T cells, B-cell-depleted T cells, or PBMCs. Deeply sampled blood TCRbeta repertoires from subjects exposed to, actively infected with, or recovered from COVID-19 were included in the dataset. The repertoires were released in a freely available public database intended as a resource for research on the immune response to SARS-CoV-2. Samples came from the ongoing ImmuneRACE study (first 160 participants) plus 1,254 subjects from 6 global collaborators. Sample metadata almost always included a de-identified subject ID, COVID-19 status, age in years and sex. HLA class I and class II types, where available, came from metadata supplied by the sample provider rather than from assay-based typing.

The CDR1 and CDR2 encoded by the germline V gene are SGHNT and YENEEA. CDR3 length: 17 amino acids, cysteine to phenylalanine. Solely the CDR3 DNA is kept, with 51 bases framed from the first base. From V the trimming removes 4 bases and from J it removes 6 bases, while the gene matches leave 17 bases of the junction unaccounted for. Enrolling through a virtual design, the prospective study's participants ranged in age from roughly 18 to 100 years and lived across about two dozen United States geographic areas. Cohort assignment in the prospective study relied on participant-reported clinical history from a screening survey and a study questionnaire. In the prospective study, whole blood, serum and a nasopharyngeal or oropharyngeal swab were collected from each participant by mobile phlebotomists. Additional blood draws and questionnaires over an approximately 2-month period could optionally be provided by prospective study participants. Prospective study blood samples were shipped either frozen or at room temperature before DNA extraction.

The study at large found these results: The quantity of clinical and demographic metadata differed by source and by participant and was supplied without curation.

The clonotype originates from a woman between 50 and 59 years old with acute COVID-19. Recombination linked TRBV11-3 to TRBJ2-7; TRBD2 agrees with 8 junctional bases. The sequenced sample consisted of PBMCs or T cells enriched from blood (not recorded which). CDR3 sequence: CASSSYAPGGASSEQYF. The nucleotide sequence reads TGTGCCAGCAGCTCCTACGCCCCCGGGGGGGCCTCTTCCGAGCAGTACTTC.